The text below deals with one TCR beta chain. The sample is drawn from a study of blood T cell repertoires in COVID-19. Study-wide context: Both acute and convalescent COVID-19 samples were obtained from the United States, Italy and Spain.

Per the study methods: It was from reference gene primer amplification that nucleated cell counts were estimated. Generated by immunoSEQ multiplex PCR, the TCRdb table keeps only in-frame clones and is missing some. That table furnishes V, J and clone size, whereas the DNA furnished D and trimming. The sample records a few hundred thousand clones, under 90% being singletons. The ends lost 2 bases at V and 8 bases at J; junction bases unmatched: 5. The germline V gene encodes CDR1 MNHNY and CDR2 SVGAGI (reference sequence). The CDR3 extends over 15 amino acids. The chain has TRBV6-6 and TRBJ2-2, with TRBD2 identical over 10 bases. Specimen: peripheral blood. The receptor was isolated from a woman aged 30 to 39 with COVID-19, enrolled during active disease. CDR3 loop: CASSYLSSGSGELFF. The CDR3 coding sequence is TGTGCCAGCAGTTACCTGTCTAGCGGGAGTGGGGAGCTGTTTTTT.